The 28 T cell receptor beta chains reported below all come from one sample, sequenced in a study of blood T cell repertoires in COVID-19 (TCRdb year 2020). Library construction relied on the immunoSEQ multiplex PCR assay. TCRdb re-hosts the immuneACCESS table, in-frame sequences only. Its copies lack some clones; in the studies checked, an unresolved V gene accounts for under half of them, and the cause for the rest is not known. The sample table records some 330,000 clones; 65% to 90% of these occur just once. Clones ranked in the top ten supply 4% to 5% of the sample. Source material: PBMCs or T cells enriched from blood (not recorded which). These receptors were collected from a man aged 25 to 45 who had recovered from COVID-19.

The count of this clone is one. CDR3 bases: TGTGCCAGCAGCTTAGTCAGGGATGGCGAAAAACTGTTTTTT. Translating it yields CASSLVRDGEKLFF. The V gene is TRBV7-9, the J gene TRBJ1-4, with a possible D match to TRBD1 (5 bases). CDR3 size: 14 residues. CDR1 and CDR2 from the germline V gene are SEHNR and FQNEAQ (reference sequence). Trimming removed 1 base at V and 8 bases at J, with 11 bases between.

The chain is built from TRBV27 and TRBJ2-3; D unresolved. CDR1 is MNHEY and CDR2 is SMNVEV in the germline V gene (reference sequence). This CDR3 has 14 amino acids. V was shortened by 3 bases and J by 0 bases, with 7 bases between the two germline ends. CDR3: CASSFQVSTDTQYF. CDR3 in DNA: TGTGCCAGCAGTTTCCAGGTTAGCACAGATACGCAGTATTTT.

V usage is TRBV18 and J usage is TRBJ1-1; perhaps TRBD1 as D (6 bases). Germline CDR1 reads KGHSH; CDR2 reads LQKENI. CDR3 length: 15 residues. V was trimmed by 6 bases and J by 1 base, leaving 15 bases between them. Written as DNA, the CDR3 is TGTGCCAGCTCCCCTAGCCCGGGACAGAACACTGAAGCTTTCTTT. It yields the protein CASSPSPGQNTEAFF.

CDR3 in amino acids: CASSPLGQGTAEAFF. CDR3 DNA: TGTGCCAGCTCACCACTGGGACAGGGCACCGCTGAAGCTTTCTTT. This chain uses TRBV18 with TRBJ1-1; 9 nucleotides match TRBD1. Per the germline V gene, CDR1 is KGHSH and CDR2 is LQKENI. The CDR3 extends over 15 amino acids. The J segment lost 6 bases and the V segment lost 1 base, leaving 6 bases of the junction unmatched.

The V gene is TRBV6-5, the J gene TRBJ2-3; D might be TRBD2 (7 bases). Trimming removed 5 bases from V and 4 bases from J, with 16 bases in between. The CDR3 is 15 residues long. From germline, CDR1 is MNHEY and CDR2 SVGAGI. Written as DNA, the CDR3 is TGTGCCAGCAGTCAAACGGGGGGCACTTCAGATACGCAGTATTTT. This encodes CASSQTGGTSDTQYF.

The CDR3 spells CASSRTTGSNQPQHF. In nucleotides, the CDR3 is TGTGCCAGCAGTCGGACAACAGGGAGCAATCAGCCCCAGCATTTT. The chain links TRBV27 to TRBJ1-5; weak D call: TRBD1 (6 bases). Trimming stripped 5 bases from V and 1 base from J, with 12 bases between. CDR1 and CDR2 (germline): MNHEY, SMNVEV (reference sequence). This CDR3 comprises 15 residues.

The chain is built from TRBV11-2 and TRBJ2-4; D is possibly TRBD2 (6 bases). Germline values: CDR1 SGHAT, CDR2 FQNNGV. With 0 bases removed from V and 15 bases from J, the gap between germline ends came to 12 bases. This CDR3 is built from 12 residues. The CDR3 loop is CASSLDGGATYF. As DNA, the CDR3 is TGTGCCAGCAGCTTAGATGGAGGGGCGACGTACTTC.

As DNA, the CDR3 is TGTGCCAGCAGCTCAAACAGGGGGCGCCAGGACACTGAAGCTTTCTTT. It specifies CASSSNRGRQDTEAFF. V usage is TRBV7-9 and J usage is TRBJ1-1; 9 bases fit TRBD1. CDR1 and CDR2 from the germline V gene are SEHNR and FQNEAQ (reference sequence). CDR3 size: 16 residues. The junction had 9 bases not matched to a gene; V was cut back by 4 bases and J by 3 bases. Using reference TRBV7-9 and TRBJ1-1 for the parts outside the CDR3, the full variable domain is DTGVSQNPRHKITKRGQNVTFRCDPISEHNRLYWYRQTLGQGPEFLTYFQNEAQLEKSRLLSDRFSAERPKGSFSTLEIQRTEQGDSAMYLCASSSNRGRQDTEAFFGQGTRLTVV.

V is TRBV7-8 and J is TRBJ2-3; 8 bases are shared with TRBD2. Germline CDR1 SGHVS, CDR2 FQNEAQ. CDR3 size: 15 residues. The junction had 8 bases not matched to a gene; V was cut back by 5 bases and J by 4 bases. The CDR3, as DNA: TGTGCCAGCAGCCTCGGGGGGGGTATCGCAGATACGCAGTATTTT. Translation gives CASSLGGGIADTQYF.

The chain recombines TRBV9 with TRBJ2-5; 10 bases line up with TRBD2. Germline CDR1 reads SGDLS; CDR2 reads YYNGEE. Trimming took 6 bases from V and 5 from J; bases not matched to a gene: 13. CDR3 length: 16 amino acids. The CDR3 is CASTLGSGGAGETQYF. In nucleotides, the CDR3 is TGTGCCAGCACCCTGGGCAGCGGGGGGGCCGGGGAGACCCAGTACTTC.

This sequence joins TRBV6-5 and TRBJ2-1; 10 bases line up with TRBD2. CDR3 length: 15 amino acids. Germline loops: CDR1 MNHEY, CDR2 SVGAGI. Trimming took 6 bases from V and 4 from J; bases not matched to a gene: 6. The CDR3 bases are TGTGCCAGCAGATTAGCGGGGGGTGGTTACAATGAGCAGTTCTTC. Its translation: CASRLAGGGYNEQFF.

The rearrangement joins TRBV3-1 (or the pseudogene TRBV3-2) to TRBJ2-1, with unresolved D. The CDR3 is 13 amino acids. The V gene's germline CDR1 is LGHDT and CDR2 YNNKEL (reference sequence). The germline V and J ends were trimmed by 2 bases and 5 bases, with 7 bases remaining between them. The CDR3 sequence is CASSQSRNNEQFF. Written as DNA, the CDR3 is TGTGCCAGCAGCCAATCGAGGAACAATGAGCAGTTCTTC.

The CDR3 region is CAWNPVAPDTQYF. As DNA, the CDR3 is TGTGCCTGGAACCCTGTGGCCCCAGATACGCAGTATTTT. The chain combines TRBV30 with TRBJ2-3; D is undetermined. Trimming took off 4 bases at V and 4 bases at J, with 12 bases between the two ends. Germline loops: CDR1 GTSNPN, CDR2 SVGIG (reference sequence). CDR3 length: 13 amino acids. The full variable domain, its missing parts supplied by reference TRBV30 and TRBJ2-3, is SQTIHQWPATLVQPVGSPLSLECTVEGTSNPNLYWYRQAAGRGLQLLFYSVGIGQISSEVPQNLSASRPQDRQFILSSKKLLLSDSGFYLCAWNPVAPDTQYFGPGTRLTVL.

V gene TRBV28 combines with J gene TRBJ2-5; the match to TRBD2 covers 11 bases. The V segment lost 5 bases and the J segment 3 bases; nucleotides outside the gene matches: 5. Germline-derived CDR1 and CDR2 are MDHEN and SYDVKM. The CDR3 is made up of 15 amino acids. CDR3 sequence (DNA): TGTGCCAGCAGTCGGACTAGCGGGTCCAAAGAGACCCAGTACTTC. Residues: CASSRTSGSKETQYF.

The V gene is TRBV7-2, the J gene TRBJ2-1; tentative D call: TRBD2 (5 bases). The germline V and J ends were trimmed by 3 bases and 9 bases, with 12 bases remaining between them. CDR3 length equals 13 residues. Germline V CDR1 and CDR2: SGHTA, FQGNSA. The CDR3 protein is CASSFIGIPEQFF. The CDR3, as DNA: TGTGCCAGCAGCTTTATCGGGATCCCTGAGCAGTTCTTC.

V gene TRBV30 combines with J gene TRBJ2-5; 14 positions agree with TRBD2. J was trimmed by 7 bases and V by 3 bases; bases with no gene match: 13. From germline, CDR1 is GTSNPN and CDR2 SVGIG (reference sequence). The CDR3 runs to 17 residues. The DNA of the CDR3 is TGTGCCTGGAGCCCGGGACTAGCGGGAGCCACGGGGGGGACCCAGTACTTC. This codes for CAWSPGLAGATGGTQYF.

CDR3 sequence: CASSFLLSGDSYEQYF. DNA for the CDR3: TGTGCCAGCAGTTTCCTCCTTAGCGGGGACTCCTACGAGCAGTACTTC. The chain is built from TRBV28 and TRBJ2-7; 8 positions match TRBD2. The V gene's germline CDR1 is MDHEN and CDR2 SYDVKM. V lost 3 bases, J lost 0 bases, and 7 bases stayed unmatched. This CDR3 is 16 amino acids long.

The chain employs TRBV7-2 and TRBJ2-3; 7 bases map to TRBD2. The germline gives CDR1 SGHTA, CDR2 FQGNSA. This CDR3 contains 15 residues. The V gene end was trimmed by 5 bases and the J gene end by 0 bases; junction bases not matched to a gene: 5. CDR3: CASSPTSASTDTQYF. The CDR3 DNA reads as TGTGCCAGCAGCCCCACTAGCGCCAGCACAGATACGCAGTATTTT.

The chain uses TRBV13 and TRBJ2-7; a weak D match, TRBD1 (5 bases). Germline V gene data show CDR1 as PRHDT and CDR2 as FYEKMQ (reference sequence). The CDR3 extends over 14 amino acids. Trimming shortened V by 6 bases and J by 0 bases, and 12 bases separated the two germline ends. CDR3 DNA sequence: TGTGCCAGCAGAGCCCAGGGCGGCTCCTACGAGCAGTACTTC. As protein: CASRAQGGSYEQYF.

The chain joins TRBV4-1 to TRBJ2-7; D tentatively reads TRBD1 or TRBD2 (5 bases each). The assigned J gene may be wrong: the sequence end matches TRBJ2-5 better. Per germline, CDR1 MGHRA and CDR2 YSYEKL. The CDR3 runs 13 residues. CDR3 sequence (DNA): TGCGCCAGCAGCCCATTAGCTGGGGGGACCCAGTACTTC. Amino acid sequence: CASSPLAGGTQYF.

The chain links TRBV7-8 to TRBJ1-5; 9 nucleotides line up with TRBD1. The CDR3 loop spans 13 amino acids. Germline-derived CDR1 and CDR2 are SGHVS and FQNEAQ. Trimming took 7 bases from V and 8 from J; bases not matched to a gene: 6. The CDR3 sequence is CASTTDRGEPQHF. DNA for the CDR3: TGTGCCAGCACCACGGACAGGGGAGAGCCCCAGCATTTT.

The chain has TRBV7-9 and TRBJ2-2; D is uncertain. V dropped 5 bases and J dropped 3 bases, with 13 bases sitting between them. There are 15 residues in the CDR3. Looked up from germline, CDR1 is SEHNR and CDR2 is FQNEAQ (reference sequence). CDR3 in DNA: TGTGCCAGCAGCCCCGGCCGGGTTTACACCGGGGAGCTGTTTTTT. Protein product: CASSPGRVYTGELFF.

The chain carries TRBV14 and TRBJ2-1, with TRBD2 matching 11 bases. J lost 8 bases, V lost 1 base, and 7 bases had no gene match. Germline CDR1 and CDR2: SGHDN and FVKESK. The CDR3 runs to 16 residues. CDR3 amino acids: CASSQATSGARDEQFF. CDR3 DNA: TGTGCCAGCAGCCAAGCGACTAGCGGGGCTAGGGATGAGCAGTTCTTC.

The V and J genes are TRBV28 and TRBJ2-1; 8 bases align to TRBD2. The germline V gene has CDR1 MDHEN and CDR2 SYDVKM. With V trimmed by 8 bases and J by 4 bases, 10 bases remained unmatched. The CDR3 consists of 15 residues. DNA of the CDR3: TGTGCCAGCTCCTCGAGCGGGGGTGCTTACAATGAGCAGTTCTTC. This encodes CASSSSGGAYNEQFF.

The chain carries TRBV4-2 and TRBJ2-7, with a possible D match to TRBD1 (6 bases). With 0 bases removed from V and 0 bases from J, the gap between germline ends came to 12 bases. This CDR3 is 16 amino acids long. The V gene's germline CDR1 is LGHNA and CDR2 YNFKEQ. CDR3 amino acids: CASSQEKQGPSYEQYF. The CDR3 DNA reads TGTGCCAGCAGCCAAGAAAAACAGGGCCCCTCCTACGAGCAGTACTTC.

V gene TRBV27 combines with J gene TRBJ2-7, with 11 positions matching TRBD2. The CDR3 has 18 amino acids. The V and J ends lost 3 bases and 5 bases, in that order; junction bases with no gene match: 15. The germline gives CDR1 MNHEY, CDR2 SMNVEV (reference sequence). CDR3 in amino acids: CASSFQATSGVAPHEQYF. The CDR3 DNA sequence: TGTGCCAGCAGTTTTCAGGCGACTAGCGGGGTCGCCCCCCACGAGCAGTACTTC.

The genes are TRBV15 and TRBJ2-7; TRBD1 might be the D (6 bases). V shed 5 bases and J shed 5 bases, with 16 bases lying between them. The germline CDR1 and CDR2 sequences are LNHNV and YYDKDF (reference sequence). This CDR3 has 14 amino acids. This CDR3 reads CATSGQLVGHEQYF. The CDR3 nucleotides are TGTGCCACCAGCGGACAGCTTGTAGGCCACGAGCAGTACTTC.

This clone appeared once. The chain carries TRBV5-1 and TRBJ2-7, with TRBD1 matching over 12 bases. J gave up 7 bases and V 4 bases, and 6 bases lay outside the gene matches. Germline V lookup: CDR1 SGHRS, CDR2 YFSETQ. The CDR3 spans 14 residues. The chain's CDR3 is CASSPGQGAQEQYF. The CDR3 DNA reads TGCGCCAGCAGCCCGGGACAGGGGGCGCAGGAGCAGTACTTC.